These 3 T cell receptor beta chains came from one sample sequenced in a study of blood T cell repertoires in COVID-19 (dated by TCRdb to 2020 to 2021). The protocol used for the library was the immunoSEQ multiplex PCR assay. TCRdb holds this immuneACCESS table with in-frame rearrangements only. Some clones are missing; in checked studies, unresolved V genes explain under half, and the rest has no known cause. Within this sample are hundreds of thousands of clones, with 88% of them counted one time only. The ten largest clones take up 3% of the sample. The sequenced material came from PBMCs or T cells enriched from blood (not recorded which). The receptors derive from a woman between 45 and 65 years old who had recovered from COVID-19.

The chain couples TRBV3-1 (or the pseudogene TRBV3-2) to TRBJ1-5; perhaps TRBD1 as D (5 bases). Per germline, CDR1 LGHDT and CDR2 YNNKEL (reference sequence). This CDR3 comprises 14 residues. The germline V and J ends were trimmed by 2 bases and 4 bases, with 9 bases remaining between them. The CDR3 is CASSQSGGNQPQHF. CDR3 sequence (DNA): TGTGCCAGCAGCCAAAGTGGGGGGAATCAGCCCCAGCATTTT.

The chain uses TRBV2 and TRBJ2-2; a weak D match, TRBD1 (6 bases). Germline V gene sequence: CDR1 SNHLY, CDR2 FYNNEI. CDR3 length: 15 residues. V gave up 8 bases and J gave up 0 bases, with 13 bases separating them. CDR3 residues: CASLRDIANTGELFF. CDR3 sequence (DNA): TGTGCCAGCCTCCGGGACATAGCGAACACCGGGGAGCTGTTTTTT.

This rearrangement joins TRBV29-1 to TRBJ1-2, with D perhaps matching TRBD1 (6 bases). CDR1 SQVTM and CDR2 ANQGSEA come from the germline V gene. The CDR3 has 12 residues. The germline V and J ends were trimmed by 7 bases and 7 bases, with 16 bases remaining between them. This chain's CDR3 is CSGQDGIGGYTF. As DNA, the CDR3 is TGCAGCGGACAGGACGGGATCGGTGGCTACACCTTC.